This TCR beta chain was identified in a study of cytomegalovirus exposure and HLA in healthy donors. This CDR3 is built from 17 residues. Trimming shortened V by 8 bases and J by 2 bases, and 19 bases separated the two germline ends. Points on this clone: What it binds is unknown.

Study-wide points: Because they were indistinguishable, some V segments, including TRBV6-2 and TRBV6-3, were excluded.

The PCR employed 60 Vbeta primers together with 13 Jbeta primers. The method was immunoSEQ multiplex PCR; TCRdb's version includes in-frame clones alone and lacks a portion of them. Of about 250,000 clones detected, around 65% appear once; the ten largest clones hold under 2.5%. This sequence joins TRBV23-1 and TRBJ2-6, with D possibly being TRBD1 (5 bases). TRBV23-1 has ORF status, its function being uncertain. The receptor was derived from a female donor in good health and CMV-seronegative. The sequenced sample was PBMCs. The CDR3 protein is CASGHSYLPPGANVLTF. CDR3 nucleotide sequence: TGCGCCAGCGGACACAGCTATCTCCCGCCTGGGGCCAACGTCCTGACTTTC.